What follows describes a single T cell receptor (beta chain). This entry belongs to a study of blood T cell repertoires in COVID-19. The CDR3 length is 13 residues. TCRdb's table, derived via immunoSEQ multiplex PCR, lists solely in-frame clones and lacks some. The sample records roughly 250,000 clones, approximately 85% being singletons. The study assigned cohorts using participant-reported clinical history. Either two negative PCRs, clearance, or symptom resolution qualified Cohort 3 donors as recovered. V is TRBV21-1 and J is TRBJ1-1; the table names TRBD1, a call not compared with the DNA. TRBV21-1 is assigned pseudogene status. The sample was PBMCs or T cells enriched from blood (not recorded which). This TCR was sampled from a woman aged 25 to 39 who had recovered from COVID-19. CDR3 bases: TGTGCCAGCACCTTGGACATTGCAACTGAAGCTTTCTTT. The encoded protein is CASTLDIATEAFF.